This T cell receptor (beta chain) was retrieved from a study of blood T cell repertoires in COVID-19. Germline CDR1 and CDR2: SGHVS and FQNEAQ. The V gene end was trimmed by 4 bases and the J gene end by 6 bases; junction bases not matched to a gene: 7. The CDR3 loop spans 14 amino acids. Symptom resolution, clearance, or two negative PCRs marked the recovered donors of Cohort 3. The table came from immunoSEQ multiplex PCR; TCRdb's copy has only in-frame clones and leaves some out. Among under 300,000 clones listed, around nine tenths were seen once. The source is a woman between 18 and 30 years old who had recovered from COVID-19. The J gene is TRBJ2-7, the V gene TRBV7-8, with TRBD1 identical over 9 bases. Sequenced: PBMCs or T cells enriched from blood (not recorded which). CDR3 amino acids: CASSSNRGPIEQYF. The CDR3 nucleotides are TGTGCCAGCAGCTCGAACAGGGGGCCCATCGAGCAGTACTTC.